This TCR beta chain was recovered during a study of T-cell reconstitution after alpha-beta-depleted transplantation in children. During its preparation, the TCRbeta library received unique molecular identifiers. TCRdb called the PCR reads again in MiXCR, with one record for every CDR3 protein. The table shows over 200,000 distinct CDR3 sequences, with over 15% occurring only once. Study-wide points: There were some patients whose high TCRbeta diversity at day 60 came from surviving recipient T cells and thymic progenitors. T-cell numbers and diversity one year post-transplant derived largely from freshly generated T cells.

Details on this clonotype: Its antigen remains unidentified.

The source was PBMCs, mostly from graft donor cells, collected 360 days after TCRalphabeta/CD19-depleted stem cell transplant. This sequence was found in a male patient aged 2-9 years who had a stem cell transplant for acute lymphoblastic leukemia, so the T cells may come from the graft donor.

The CDR3 bases are TGCAGCGTTGACGAAGCGGGAGACACCGGGGAGCTGTTTTTT. Translation gives CSVDEAGDTGELFF. The chain joins TRBV29-1 to TRBJ2-2; 8 positions agree with TRBD2. The CDR3 runs to 14 residues. Germline CDR1 and CDR2: SQVTM and ANQGSEA. The trim removed 3 bases at V and 3 bases at J, leaving 3 bases unmatched.